The source of this T cell receptor (beta chain) is a study of early T cells in non-severe SARS-CoV-2 infection. Study background: Alpha and beta chains were unpaired, from unsorted whole-blood bulk RNA.

Findings and limits, study-wide: Database matching using VDJdb favored anti-spike CD8 responses, with private and CD4 specificities left missing.

Molecules of cDNA were individually given unique molecular identifiers that were attached to them. TCRdb analysed the 5' RACE reads with MiXCR anew, one entry per CDR3 protein. The repertoire includes roughly 57,000 distinct CDR3 sequences, around 10% of them detected once, and around 2.5% sits in the top ten. The CDR3 totals 16 residues. CDR1 is SGHAT, CDR2 FQNNGV, per germline. V dropped 1 base and J dropped 0 bases, with 12 bases sitting between them. This clonotype was found many times. As yet, its antigen is unknown. The V call is TRBV11-2, the J call TRBJ2-5, with a possible D match to TRBD1 (5 bases). This sequence was found in an adult who was a healthcare worker with PCR-confirmed SARS-CoV-2 infection or an uninfected control (not recorded which). The sample in question was whole blood, obtained at baseline. The CDR3 DNA sequence: TGTGCCAGCAGCTTAGTCTTCGGCAGGGACCAAGAGACCCAGTACTTC. Translation gives CASSLVFGRDQETQYF.